Described below is a single T cell receptor (beta chain) sequence and its context. Antigen: not known. Every subset of CD8+ T cells was sorted in triplicate at 300,000 cells each. Phenotypically, naive CD8+ T cells corresponded to CD45RO-CCR7+CD27+CD95-. The data are from a study of CXCR3-negative and CXCR3-positive naive CD8 T cells. Study in general: Sequencing yielded around 150 million TRB reads, roughly 1.5 +/- 0.3 million per library. General study findings and limits: Similar TRBV-TRBJ usage characterized naive CXCR3-negative and CXCR3-positive cells; memory cells differed. Naive cells positive for CXCR3 carried more hydrophobic TRB CDR3s than CXCR3-negative ones.

Via 5' RACE with UMI labels, TRB cDNA libraries were prepared. TCRdb re-called the 5' RACE reads and shows each CDR3 protein once, DNA omitted. The sample is made up of under 85,000 distinct CDR3 sequences, and the top ten hold roughly 0.64% of it. The germline CDR1 and CDR2 sequences are MNHEY and SMNVEV (reference sequence). This CDR3 region has 14 residues. This TCR came from a human donor in good health. Some clones in this sample may be carry-over from other donors' samples. The chain uses TRBV27 and TRBJ1-1. Sequencing was performed on naive CXCR3+ CD8+ T cells from blood. Regarding subset: CD45RO-CCR7+CD27+CD95- naive CD8+ T cells expressing CXCR3 (TNR3+). CDR3 loop: CASSYGTSNTEAFF.